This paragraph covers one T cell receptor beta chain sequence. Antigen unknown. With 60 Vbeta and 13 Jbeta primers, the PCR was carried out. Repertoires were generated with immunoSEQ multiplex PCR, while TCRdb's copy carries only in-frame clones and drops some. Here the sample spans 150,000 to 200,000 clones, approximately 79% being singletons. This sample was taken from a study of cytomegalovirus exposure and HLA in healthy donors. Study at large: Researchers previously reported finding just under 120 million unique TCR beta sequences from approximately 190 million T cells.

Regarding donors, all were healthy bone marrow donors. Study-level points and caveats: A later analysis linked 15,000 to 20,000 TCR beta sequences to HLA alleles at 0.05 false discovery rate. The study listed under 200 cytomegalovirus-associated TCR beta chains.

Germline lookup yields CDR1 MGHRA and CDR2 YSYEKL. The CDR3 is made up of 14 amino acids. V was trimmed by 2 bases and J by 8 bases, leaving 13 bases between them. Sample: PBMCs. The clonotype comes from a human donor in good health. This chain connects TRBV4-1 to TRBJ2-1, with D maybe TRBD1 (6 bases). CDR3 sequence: CASSQRLPGDEQFF. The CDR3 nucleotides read TGCGCCAGCAGCCAACGACTTCCAGGGGATGAGCAGTTCTTC.